This T cell receptor (beta chain) was captured by sequencing in a study of T cell changes during pregnancy in multiple sclerosis. The CDR3 has 13 residues. Germline CDR1 reads SQVTM; CDR2 reads ANQGSEA. V lost 6 bases and J lost 7; bases outside the gene matches: 7. Profiled with immunoSEQ multiplex PCR; TCRdb holds only in-frame clones, not every one. The table records about 67,000 clones, more than 85% of them present only once. The TCR comes from a female donor with multiple sclerosis, enrolled in a pregnancy study. This chain connects TRBV29-1 to TRBJ2-2; 8 bases match TRBD1. The specimen was peripheral blood, collected in the first trimester of pregnancy. CDR3 nucleotides: TGCAGCGTGACAGGGGTTGGCGGCGGGGAGCTGTTTTTT. Its translation is CSVTGVGGGELFF.